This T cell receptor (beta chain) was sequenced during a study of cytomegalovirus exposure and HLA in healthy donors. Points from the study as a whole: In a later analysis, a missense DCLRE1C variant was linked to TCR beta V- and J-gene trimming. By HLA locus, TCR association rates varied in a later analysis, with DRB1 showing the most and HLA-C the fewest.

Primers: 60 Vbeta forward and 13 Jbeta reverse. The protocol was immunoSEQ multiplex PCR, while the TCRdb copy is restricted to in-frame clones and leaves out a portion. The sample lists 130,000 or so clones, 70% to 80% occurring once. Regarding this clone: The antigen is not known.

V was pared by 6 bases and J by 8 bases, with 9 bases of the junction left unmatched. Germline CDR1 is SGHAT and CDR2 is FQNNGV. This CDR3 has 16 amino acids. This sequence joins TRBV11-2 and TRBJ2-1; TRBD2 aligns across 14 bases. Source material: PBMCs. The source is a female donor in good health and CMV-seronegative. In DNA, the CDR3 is TGTGCCAGCAGTCCCGGGACTAGCGGGAGTCTGGATGAGCAGTTCTTC. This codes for CASSPGTSGSLDEQFF.